The clone carrying this TCR beta chain has just a few counts. Its antigen is undetermined. A universal primer site came from template switching; cDNA carried unique molecular identifiers. TCRdb re-analysed the 5' RACE reads in MiXCR, keeping a single row per CDR3 protein. The repertoire includes around 1.7 million distinct CDR3 sequences, less than 35% of them detected once, and more than 0.25% sits in the top ten. There were only healthy Caucasians among the donors. The V gene end was trimmed by 6 bases and the J gene end by 7 bases; junction bases not matched to a gene: 5. Per the germline V gene, CDR1 is MDHEN and CDR2 is SYDVKM. The CDR3 contains 13 residues. These data come from a study of identical twins. The study, taken as a whole, reports: Where beta out-of-frame sequences were concerned, excess twin sharing was weaker. Out-of-frame alpha sequences that twins shared showed excess low generation probability.

Sequenced: cord blood. The sequence was collected from a newborn girl in good health. This chain connects TRBV28 to TRBJ2-1; 8 nucleotides agree with TRBD1. The CDR3 DNA sequence: TGTGCCAGCAGGGGACAGGTTCTTAATGAGCAGTTCTTC. It specifies CASRGQVLNEQFF. The whole variable domain, filled in from reference TRBV28 and TRBJ2-1, reads DVKVTQSSRYLVKRTGEKVFLECVQDMDHENMFWYRQDPGLGLRLIYFSYDVKMKEKGDIPEGYSVSREKKERFSLILESASTNQTSMYLCASRGQVLNEQFFGPGTRLTVL.